This passage covers 29 T cell receptor beta chains from one sample sequenced in a study of T cell changes during pregnancy in multiple sclerosis. Sequenced by immunoSEQ multiplex PCR; TCRdb stores in-frame clones only, minus some. The sample consists of tens of thousands of clones, about nine tenths of them appearing once. The sequences come from peripheral blood, collected in the second trimester of pregnancy. These receptors originate from a female donor with multiple sclerosis, enrolled in a pregnancy study.

DNA of the CDR3: TGTGCCAGCAGTGAAATGACAGCGATAGAGACCCAGTACTTC. This codes for CASSEMTAIETQYF. The rearrangement joins TRBV2 to TRBJ2-5; a possible D gene is TRBD1 (5 bases). Germline V gene sequence: CDR1 SNHLY, CDR2 FYNNEI. The CDR3 consists of 14 residues. Trimming stripped 2 bases from V and 4 bases from J, with 11 bases between.

The chain joins TRBV6-1 to TRBJ1-2; 12 nucleotides match TRBD1. Germline V gene lookup returns CDR1 MNHNS and CDR2 SASEGT. The CDR3 is 15 residues long. Trimming cost V 9 bases and J 4 bases; bases outside gene matches: 9. This chain's CDR3 is CASSGQGAARYGYTF. For the CDR3, the DNA is TGTGCCAGTTCGGGACAGGGGGCCGCTCGCTATGGCTACACCTTC.

The chain is built from TRBV30 and TRBJ1-4; D gene ambiguous. The CDR3 sequence is 14 residues long. V lost 0 bases and J 8 bases, leaving 13 bases between the germline ends. Germline CDR1 is GTSNPN and CDR2 is SVGIG (reference sequence). This CDR3 reads CAWSVGLGEEKLFF. CDR3 coding DNA: TGTGCCTGGAGTGTAGGCCTTGGAGAGGAAAAACTGTTTTTT.

V is TRBV27 and J is TRBJ2-4; 12 bases are a match to TRBD2. This CDR3 is built from 18 residues. With 6 bases clipped from V and 1 base from J, the junction kept 10 bases outside the gene matches. CDR1 is MNHEY and CDR2 is SMNVEV in the germline V gene (reference sequence). The CDR3 DNA follows: TGTGCCAGCAGAGGACTAGCGGGACCTCGTGGGGCCAAAAACATTCAGTACTTC. Protein product: CASRGLAGPRGAKNIQYF.

CDR3 sequence reads: CASSSLAGGDNEQFF. As DNA, the CDR3 is TGCGCCAGCAGCTCTCTAGCGGGAGGGGACAATGAGCAGTTCTTC. The chain joins TRBV5-1 to TRBJ2-1; 12 bases are shared with TRBD2. The CDR3 runs to 15 residues. After removal of 3 bases from V and 5 bases from J, the junction contained 3 bases not matched to a gene. From germline, CDR1 is SGHRS and CDR2 YFSETQ. Complete variable domain (other parts from reference TRBV5-1 and TRBJ2-1): KAGVTQTPRYLIKTRGQQVTLSCSPISGHRSVSWYQQTPGQGLQFLFEYFSETQRNKGNFPGRFSGRQFSNSRSEMNVSTLELGDSALYLCASSSLAGGDNEQFFGPGTRLTVL.

The chain uses TRBV28 and TRBJ1-3; D ambiguous. The CDR3 sequence is 15 residues long. Trimming pared 5 bases from V and 0 bases from J, leaving 11 bases between. Germline loops: CDR1 MDHEN, CDR2 SYDVKM. The chain's CDR3 is CASSPEKYSGNTIYF. In nucleotides, the CDR3 is TGTGCCAGCAGTCCCGAGAAATACTCTGGAAACACCATATATTTT.

This sequence joins TRBV7-9 and TRBJ2-5; D not certain. V lost 4 bases and J 3 bases, leaving 9 bases between the germline ends. The length of the CDR3 is 13 residues. Germline V CDR1 and CDR2: SEHNR, FQNEAQ (reference sequence). The CDR3 coding sequence is TGTGCCAGCAGCTCGAGACGGGAAGAGACCCAGTACTTC. Its protein product is CASSSRREETQYF.

V and J are TRBV19 and TRBJ2-3; 13 nucleotides match TRBD2. Trimming at V came to 3 bases and at J to 2 bases, leaving 2 bases not matched to a gene. The CDR3 is 16 residues long. Per the germline V gene, CDR1 is LNHDA and CDR2 is SQIVND (reference sequence). In DNA form, the CDR3 reads TGTGCCAGTAGTATCGGACTAGCGGGAGTCACAGATACGCAGTATTTT. Translating gives CASSIGLAGVTDTQYF.

The chain joins TRBV5-4 to TRBJ2-5, with D maybe TRBD1 (5 bases). The germline V gene encodes CDR1 SGHNT and CDR2 YYREEE (reference sequence). Between the trimmed V and J ends, which lost 5 bases and 5 bases, there was a span of 7 bases. This CDR3 spans 11 amino acids. The DNA of the CDR3 is TGTGCCAGCAGTCCAGGGGAGACCCAGTACTTC. Protein sequence: CASSPGETQYF.

The chain recombines TRBV6-5 with TRBJ2-7; 10 bases are shared with TRBD1. The germline V gene has CDR1 MNHEY and CDR2 SVGAGI. V lost 4 bases, J lost 3 bases, and 6 bases stayed unmatched. The CDR3 has 15 amino acids. CDR3 amino acids: CASSFRDRGIYEQYF. CDR3 bases: TGTGCCAGCAGTTTTCGGGACAGGGGTATCTACGAGCAGTACTTC.

This chain connects TRBV25-1 to TRBJ1-1; 7 positions agree with TRBD1. With 0 bases clipped from V and 0 bases from J, the junction kept 4 bases outside the gene matches. The germline V gene has CDR1 MGHDK and CDR2 SYGVNS. The CDR3 runs to 16 residues. The CDR3 is CASSEYGTAMNTEAFF. In nucleotides, the CDR3 is TGTGCCAGCAGTGAATACGGGACAGCCATGAACACTGAAGCTTTCTTT. The full variable domain, completed using reference TRBV25-1 and TRBJ1-1, is EADIYQTPRYLVIGTGKKITLECSQTMGHDKMYWYQQDPGMELHLIHYSYGVNSTEKGDLSSESTVSRIRTEHFPLTLESARPSHTSQYLCASSEYGTAMNTEAFFGQGTRLTVV.

Here the CDR3 DNA reads TGTGCCAGCAGACAGGGACAGGGGTCCAATCAGCCCCAGCATTTT. Protein product: CASRQGQGSNQPQHF. This sequence joins TRBV28 and TRBJ1-5; 10 bases agree with TRBD1. The CDR3 length is 15 residues. Germline CDR1 MDHEN, CDR2 SYDVKM. The V and J ends lost 6 bases and 3 bases, in that order; junction bases with no gene match: 5.

J is TRBJ2-3 and V is TRBV18, with a weak D call TRBD2 (5 bases). CDR1 is KGHSH and CDR2 is LQKENI in the germline V gene. This CDR3 region has 17 residues. Trimming took 6 bases from V and 2 from J, leaving 21 bases between them. CDR3 in DNA: TGTGCCAGCTCCCCAACCAGTCGTCTAGCTGCCACAGATACGCAGTATTTT. This encodes CASSPTSRLAATDTQYF.

V gene TRBV2 combines with J gene TRBJ2-1; no reliable D call. The V end was cut by 4 bases, the J end by 4 bases, with 11 bases between. Germline V CDR1 and CDR2: SNHLY, FYNNEI. The CDR3 totals 14 residues. The CDR3 here is CASSAGIIYNEQFF. Written as DNA, the CDR3 is TGTGCCAGCAGTGCAGGTATAATTTACAATGAGCAGTTCTTC.

This clone was observed a single time. The V and J genes are TRBV6-5 and TRBJ2-5; 8 nucleotides align to TRBD2. CDR1 and CDR2 from the germline V gene are MNHEY and SVGAGI. Trimming cost V 6 bases and J 7 bases; bases outside gene matches: 4. The CDR3 runs to 12 residues. CDR3 residues: CASRSSGGTQYF. In DNA form, the CDR3 reads TGTGCCAGCAGGTCCAGCGGGGGGACCCAGTACTTC.

V usage is TRBV10-3 and J usage is TRBJ2-5; TRBD2 matches 8 bases. The V gene's germline CDR1 is ENHRY and CDR2 SYGVKD. The V gene end was trimmed by 10 bases and the J gene end by 3 bases; junction bases not matched to a gene: 10. CDR3 length: 14 residues. The CDR3 sequence: CATRVGRAEETQYF. DNA for the CDR3: TGTGCCACACGGGTCGGGAGGGCCGAAGAGACCCAGTACTTC.

This rearrangement joins TRBV6-5 to TRBJ2-2; 8 bases are a match to TRBD2. V gave up 10 bases and J gave up 6 bases; unmatched junction bases: 13. The CDR3 has 15 residues. Germline values: CDR1 MNHEY, CDR2 SVGAGI. In DNA, the CDR3 is TGTGCCACCCATAGACTAGCGCCCGGGGCCGGGGAGCTGTTTTTT. Protein sequence: CATHRLAPGAGELFF.

This clone was found once. The chain employs TRBV4-3 and TRBJ2-2, with 8 bases identical to TRBD2. CDR1 is LGHNA and CDR2 is YSLEER in the germline V gene. The CDR3 sequence is 19 residues long. The J segment lost 6 bases and the V segment lost 1 base, leaving 16 bases of the junction unmatched. CDR3 sequence reads: CASSQARGSESGSAGELFF. For the CDR3, the DNA is TGCGCCAGCAGCCAAGCCCGAGGCTCGGAGAGCGGGAGTGCCGGGGAGCTGTTTTTT.

The chain employs TRBV9 and TRBJ2-1, with 8 nucleotides matching TRBD1. This CDR3 contains 16 residues. The germline V gene encodes CDR1 SGDLS and CDR2 YYNGEE. V lost 0 bases to trimming and J lost 7 bases; unmatched junction nucleotides: 9. The CDR3 spells CASSVGGRGRRNEQFF. In DNA, the CDR3 is TGTGCCAGCAGCGTAGGAGGCAGGGGGCGTAGGAATGAGCAGTTCTTC.

Note on this clone: At one end, the junction sequence differs from germline, possibly due to a read error. The chain has TRBV5-1 and TRBJ1-1, with 7 bases fitting TRBD1. Germline values: CDR1 SGHRS, CDR2 YFSETQ. CDR3 length: 15 amino acids. In nucleotides, the CDR3 is TGCGCCAGCAACTTGAAACAGGGGCGAGGTACTGAAGCTTTCTTT. Translated, it gives CASNLKQGRGTEAFF.

The rearrangement uses TRBV5-1 and TRBJ2-1; no clear D gene. This CDR3 comprises 12 residues. Germline assignment: CDR1 SGHRS and CDR2 YFSETQ. V lost 5 bases, J lost 3 bases, and 6 bases lay in between. The CDR3 loop is CASRPDYNEQFF. In DNA form, the CDR3 reads TGCGCCAGCAGACCAGACTACAATGAGCAGTTCTTC.

The chain combines TRBV7-2 with TRBJ2-7; D perhaps matches TRBD2 (6 bases). Germline lookup yields CDR1 SGHTA and CDR2 FQGNSA. This CDR3 has 14 residues. Between the trimmed V and J ends, which lost 5 bases and 0 bases, there was a span of 11 bases. The CDR3 region has the DNA TGTGCCAGCAGCCCCCCCGGGGGCTCCTACGAGCAGTACTTC. This codes for CASSPPGGSYEQYF.

The CDR3 here is CASSPVGQGSDGYTF. The CDR3 region has the DNA TGCGCCAGCAGCCCAGTCGGACAGGGATCCGATGGCTACACCTTC. V is TRBV5-1 and J is TRBJ1-2; TRBD1 agrees at 8 bases. Trimming at V came to 4 bases and at J to 6 bases, leaving 11 bases not matched to a gene. The V gene's germline CDR1 is SGHRS and CDR2 YFSETQ. The CDR3 runs to 15 residues. The full variable domain, with the rest looked up from reference TRBV5-1 and TRBJ1-2, is KAGVTQTPRYLIKTRGQQVTLSCSPISGHRSVSWYQQTPGQGLQFLFEYFSETQRNKGNFPGRFSGRQFSNSRSEMNVSTLELGDSALYLCASSPVGQGSDGYTFGSGTRLTVV.

This rearrangement joins TRBV30 to TRBJ2-7; maybe TRBD1 (7 bases). The V gene lost 7 bases and the J gene lost 4 bases, with 14 bases spanning the gap. Germline CDR1 is GTSNPN and CDR2 is SVGIG (reference sequence). There are 12 residues in the CDR3. Written as DNA, the CDR3 is TGTGCCTTCGCGGGACAGCCATACGAGCAGTACTTC. It is translated as CAFAGQPYEQYF.

The CDR3, as DNA: TGTGCCAGCAGCTACGAGGGGGCCGGTAATGAGCAGTTCTTC. Its protein product is CASSYEGAGNEQFF. V gene TRBV5-4 combines with J gene TRBJ2-1, with 7 bases aligning to TRBD1. The CDR3 runs to 14 residues. With V trimmed by 3 bases and J by 7 bases, 7 bases remained unmatched. CDR1 is SGHNT, CDR2 YYREEE, per germline (reference sequence).

The chain is built from TRBV2 and TRBJ2-2; 16 bases align to TRBD2. The J segment lost 5 bases and the V segment lost 7 bases, leaving 4 bases of the junction unmatched. CDR3 length: 16 amino acids. The germline V gene encodes CDR1 SNHLY and CDR2 FYNNEI. The CDR3 loop is CASKGLAGGRTGELFF. The CDR3 coding sequence is TGTGCCAGCAAGGGACTAGCGGGAGGGCGGACCGGGGAGCTGTTTTTT.

This clone occurred once. The V gene is TRBV6-1, the J gene TRBJ2-7; TRBD2 aligns across 10 bases. This CDR3 spans 15 amino acids. Germline CDR1 is MNHNS and CDR2 is SASEGT. J lost 0 bases, V lost 1 base, and 0 bases had no gene match. The CDR3 nucleotides are TGTGCCAGCAGTGAAGGGACTAGCGGCTCCTACGAGCAGTACTTC. As protein: CASSEGTSGSYEQYF.

CDR3 residues: CASSLAGDEQYF. CDR3 DNA sequence: TGCGCCAGCAGCTTGGCCGGGGACGAGCAGTACTTC. The chain uses TRBV5-1 and TRBJ2-7; D is perhaps TRBD2 (5 bases). V lost 0 bases and J 5 bases, leaving 6 bases between the germline ends. This CDR3 spans 12 amino acids. Per the germline V gene, CDR1 is SGHRS and CDR2 is YFSETQ.

This chain connects TRBV7-9 to TRBJ2-5, with 8 bases fitting TRBD2. V dropped 5 bases and J dropped 4; count of bases not matched to a gene: 12. The CDR3 totals 16 residues. Germline loops: CDR1 SEHNR, CDR2 FQNEAQ (reference sequence). The CDR3 reads CASSPLVSGELETQYF. The CDR3 coding sequence is TGTGCCAGCAGCCCCCTAGTTAGCGGGGAGCTAGAGACCCAGTACTTC.